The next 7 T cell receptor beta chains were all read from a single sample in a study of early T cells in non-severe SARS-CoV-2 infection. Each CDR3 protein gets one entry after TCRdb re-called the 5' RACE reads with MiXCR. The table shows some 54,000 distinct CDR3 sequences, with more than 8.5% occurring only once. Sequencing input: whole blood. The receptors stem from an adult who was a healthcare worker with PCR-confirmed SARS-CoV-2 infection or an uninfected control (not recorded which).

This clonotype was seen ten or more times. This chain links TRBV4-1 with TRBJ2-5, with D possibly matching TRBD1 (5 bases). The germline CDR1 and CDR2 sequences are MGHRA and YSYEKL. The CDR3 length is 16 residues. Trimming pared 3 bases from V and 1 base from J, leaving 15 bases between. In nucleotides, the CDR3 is TGCGCCAGCAGCCAGAGGCAGCCGACAGCCCAAGAGACCCAGTACTTC. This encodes CASSQRQPTAQETQYF.

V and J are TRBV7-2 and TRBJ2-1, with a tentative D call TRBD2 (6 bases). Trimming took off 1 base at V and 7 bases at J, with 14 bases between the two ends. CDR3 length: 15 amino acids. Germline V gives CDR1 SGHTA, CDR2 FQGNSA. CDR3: CASSLVAGRRNEQFF. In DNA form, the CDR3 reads TGTGCCAGCAGCTTAGTTGCGGGACGACGGAATGAGCAGTTCTTC.

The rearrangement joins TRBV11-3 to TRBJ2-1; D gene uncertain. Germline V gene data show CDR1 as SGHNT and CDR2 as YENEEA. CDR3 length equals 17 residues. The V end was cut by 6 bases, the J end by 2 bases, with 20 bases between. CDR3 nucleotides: TGTGCCAGCAGTTCTGGCCGGACCTCTTCGACCTACAATGAGCAGTTCTTC. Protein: CASSSGRTSSTYNEQFF.

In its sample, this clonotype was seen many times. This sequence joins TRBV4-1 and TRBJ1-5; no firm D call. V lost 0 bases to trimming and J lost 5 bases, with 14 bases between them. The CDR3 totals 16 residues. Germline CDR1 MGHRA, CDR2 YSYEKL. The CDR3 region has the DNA TGCGCCAGCAGCCAAGATCCCGGGAGTGAGTATCAGCCCCAGCATTTT. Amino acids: CASSQDPGSEYQPQHF.

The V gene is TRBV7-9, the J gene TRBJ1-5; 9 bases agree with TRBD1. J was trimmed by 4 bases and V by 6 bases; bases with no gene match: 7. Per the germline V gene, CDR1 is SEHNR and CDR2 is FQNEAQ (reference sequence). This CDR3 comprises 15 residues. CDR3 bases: TGTGCCAGCAGTCCCGGGACAGGGAGAAATCAGCCCCAGCATTTT. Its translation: CASSPGTGRNQPQHF.

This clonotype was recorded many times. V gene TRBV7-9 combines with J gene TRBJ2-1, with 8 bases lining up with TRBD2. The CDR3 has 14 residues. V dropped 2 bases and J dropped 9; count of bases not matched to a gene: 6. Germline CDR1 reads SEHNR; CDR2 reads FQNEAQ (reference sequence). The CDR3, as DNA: TGTGCCAGCAGCTTACAAGCGGGAGCGGTTGAGCAGTTCTTC. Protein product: CASSLQAGAVEQFF.

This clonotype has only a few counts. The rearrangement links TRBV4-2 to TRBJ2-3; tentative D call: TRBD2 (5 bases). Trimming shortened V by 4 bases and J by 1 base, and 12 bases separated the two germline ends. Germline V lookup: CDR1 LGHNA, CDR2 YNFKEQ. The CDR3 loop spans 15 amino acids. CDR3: CASSPREFGTDTQYF. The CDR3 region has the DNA TGTGCCAGCAGCCCGAGGGAGTTCGGCACAGATACGCAGTATTTT.